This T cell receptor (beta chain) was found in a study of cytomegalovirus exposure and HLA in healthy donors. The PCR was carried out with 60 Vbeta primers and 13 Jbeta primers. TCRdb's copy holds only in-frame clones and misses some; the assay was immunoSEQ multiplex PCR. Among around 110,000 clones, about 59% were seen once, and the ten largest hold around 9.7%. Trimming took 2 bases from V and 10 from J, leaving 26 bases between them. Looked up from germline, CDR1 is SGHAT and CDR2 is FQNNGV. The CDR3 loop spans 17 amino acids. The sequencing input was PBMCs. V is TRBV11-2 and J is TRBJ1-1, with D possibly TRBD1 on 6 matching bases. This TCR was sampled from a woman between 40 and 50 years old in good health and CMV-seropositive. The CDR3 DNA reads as TGTGCCAGCAGCTTAAGGTCTCTGAGGGACAACATAGGGGTAGCTTTCTTT. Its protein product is CASSLRSLRDNIGVAFF.